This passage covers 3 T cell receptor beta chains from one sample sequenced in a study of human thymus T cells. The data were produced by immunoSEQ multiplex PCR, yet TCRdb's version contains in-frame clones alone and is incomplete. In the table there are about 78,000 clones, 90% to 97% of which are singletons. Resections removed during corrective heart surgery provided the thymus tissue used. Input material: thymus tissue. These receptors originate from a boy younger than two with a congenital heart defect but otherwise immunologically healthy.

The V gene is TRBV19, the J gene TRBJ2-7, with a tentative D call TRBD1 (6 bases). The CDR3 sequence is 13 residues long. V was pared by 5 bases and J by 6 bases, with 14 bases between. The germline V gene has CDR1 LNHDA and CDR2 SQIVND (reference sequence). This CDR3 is CASSDRRRGEQYF. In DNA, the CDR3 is TGTGCCAGTAGTGACAGGCGCCGGGGCGAGCAGTACTTC.

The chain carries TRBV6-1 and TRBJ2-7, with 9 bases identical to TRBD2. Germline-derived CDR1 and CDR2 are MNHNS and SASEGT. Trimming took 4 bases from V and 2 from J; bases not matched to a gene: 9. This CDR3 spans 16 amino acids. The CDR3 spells CASSGGAGGPTYEQYF. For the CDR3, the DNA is TGTGCCAGCAGTGGCGGGGCGGGAGGGCCCACCTACGAGCAGTACTTC.

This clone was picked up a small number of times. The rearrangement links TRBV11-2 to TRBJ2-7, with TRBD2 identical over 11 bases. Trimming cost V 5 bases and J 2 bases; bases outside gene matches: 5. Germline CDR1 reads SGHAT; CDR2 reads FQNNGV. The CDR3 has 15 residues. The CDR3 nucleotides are TGTGCCAGCAGCCAGGGACTAGCGGATCCCTACGAGCAGTACTTC. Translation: CASSQGLADPYEQYF.